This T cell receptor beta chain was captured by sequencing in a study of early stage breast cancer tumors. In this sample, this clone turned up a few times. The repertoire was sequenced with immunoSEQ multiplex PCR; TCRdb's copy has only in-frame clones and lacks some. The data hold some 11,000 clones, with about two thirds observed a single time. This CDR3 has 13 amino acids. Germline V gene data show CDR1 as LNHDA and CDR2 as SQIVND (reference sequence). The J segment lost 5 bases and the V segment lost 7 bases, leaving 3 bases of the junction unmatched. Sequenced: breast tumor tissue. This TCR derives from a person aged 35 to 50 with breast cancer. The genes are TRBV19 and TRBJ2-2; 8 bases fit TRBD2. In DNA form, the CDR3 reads TGTGCCAGTATGGCGGGAGGAACCGGGGAGCTGTTTTTT. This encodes CASMAGGTGELFF.